Listed below are T cell receptor beta chains from one sample, sequenced in a study of T cell repertoires in cytomegalovirus infection. These receptors are not linked to any known antigen. TCRdb called the reads again in MiXCR, with one record for every CDR3 protein. The table shows approximately 990,000 distinct CDR3 sequences, with about a third occurring only once. The specimen comprised cultured CD8+ T cells from PBMCs, sampled from culture after CMV antigen stimulation. All receptors derive from a human donor in good health (CMV status not recorded). Some clones in this sample may be carry-over from other donors' samples. The CDR3 runs from the conserved cysteine through the conserved F or W. Expanded clones are given a class, and other clones once, few, many or no size at all.

>few|TRBV28
CASSRLGTTSTDTQYF
>-|TRBV13
CASSPRGTGHNEQFF
>few|TRBV20-1
CSARDEWTDYGYTF
>few|TRBV11-2
CASSLGVGAEAFF
>-|TRBV27
CASSLTRRWDTEAFF
>-|TRBV20-1
CSLGGALDNEQFF
>many|TRBV7-6
CASSQGRGAEPQHF
>-|TRBV19
CASSIGFDVTYRSYGYTF
>few|TRBV6-1
CASSEGRTFWAFF
>-|TRBV9
CATGDSSLDTQYF
>-|TRBV12-3/TRBV12-4
CASSAGALGYTF
>-|TRBV9
CASSVDSSPIRGYTF
>-|TRBV28
CASKDLQRTYNEQFF
>many|TRBV7-6
CASSSREGDYTF
>many|TRBV7-8
CASSLENRGVNGYTF
>few|TRBV10-3
CAISERGGEEQFF
>many|TRBV7-9
CASSLPRTSETQYF
>few|TRBV7-6
CASSFEALNTGELFF
>few|TRBV5-4
CATLPDWGGGYNEQFF
>-|TRBV5-4
CASSSPGTANTGELFF
>-|TRBV6-2/TRBV6-3
CATAGGPDNEQFF
>many|TRBV7-7
CASSLTSGEYQETQYF
>few|TRBV5-6
CASSFGTGYVNEQFF
>-|TRBV27
CASRVPRGGGYGYTF
>-|TRBV20-1
CSAKENYGYTF
>few|TRBV2
CASIPQGVEETQYF
>-|TRBV4-2
CASSQAQRLLGSPLHF
>few|TRBV4-3
CASSEGLTPLETQYF
>-|TRBV28
CASTLPGTGTNYGYTF
>many|TRBV7-6
CASSLRGAGANVLTF
>-|TRBV5-6
CASSSGADGELFF
>-|TRBV4-3
CASSQGRGETQYF
>many|TRBV7-2
CASSLAGSGVPPETQYF
>-|TRBV6-1
CASSPRGGTNEKLFF
>few|TRBV2
CASPDRRTEAFF
>few|TRBV19
CASSSSTGSGSPLHF
>-|TRBV19
CASSIVSDLNSPLHF
>-|TRBV6-5
CASSYFEGNEKLFF
>-|TRBV6-5
CASSYDPFFDEDRSGNTIYF
>many|TRBV7-2
CASSLSGRPDTLENTEAFF
>-|TRBV12-3/TRBV12-4
CASSLMWGVTGELFF
>-|TRBV2
CASGGNYEQYF
>-|TRBV27
CASSLSLVAGLNTDTQYF
>-|TRBV13
CASGSRGGNYGYTF
>-|TRBV2
CASKRSTGDNYGYTF